This record concerns one TCR beta chain sequence. Its antigen is currently unknown. The sample belongs to a study of Graves' ophthalmopathy and Graves' hyperthyroidism. Whole-study findings and limits: Also, most clonotypes expanded in the thyroid above 0.001 frequency appeared in blood.

Using RNA transcripts, the TCR beta CDR3 regions were amplified. Second-round multiplex PCR followed a first-round RT-PCR using HTBI primers. TCRdb reprocessed the multiplex PCR reads with MiXCR, giving one entry per CDR3 protein. The data contain fewer than 600,000 distinct CDR3 sequences, about 15% of them singletons. Sequenced input: blood. This clonotype originated in a woman aged 25 to 39 with Graves' ophthalmopathy.

The CDR3 sequence: CASSRGGQVYGYTF. The CDR3, as DNA: TGTGCCAGCAGCCGGGGCGGGCAGGTCTATGGCTACACCTTC. V is TRBV5-5 and J is TRBJ1-2, with D possibly being TRBD1 (5 bases). V was shortened by 4 bases and J by 4 bases, with 14 bases between the two germline ends. Looked up from germline, CDR1 is SGHKS and CDR2 is YYEKEE (reference sequence). This CDR3 has 14 residues.